This T cell receptor beta chain is drawn from a study of T cells in Graves' hyperthyroidism and ophthalmopathy. At the level of the study: Prior to any treatment, at the point of initial diagnosis, peripheral blood was collected.

This clonotype was seen repeatedly, ten times or more. The TCR beta CDR3 regions underwent amplification using RNA transcripts as the source. First-round RT-PCR targeting the TCR CDR3 was performed with the HTBI primer set. TCRdb used MiXCR to reprocess the multiplex PCR reads, holding one entry per CDR3 protein. This sample yields some 320,000 distinct CDR3 sequences, of which about 13% are seen a single time; roughly 35% belongs to the top ten. The CDR3 runs to 14 residues. Trimming removed 5 bases at V and 5 bases at J, with 16 bases between. Germline CDR1 and CDR2: DFQATT and SNEGSKA (reference sequence).

V gene TRBV20-1 combines with J gene TRBJ2-1; D not resolved. Sequenced sample: blood. This receptor was obtained from a woman between 35 and 50 years old with Graves' ophthalmopathy. In DNA form, the CDR3 reads TGCAGTGCTCGACACGTCGTAATCAACAATGAGCAGTTCTTC. The encoded protein is CSARHVVINNEQFF.